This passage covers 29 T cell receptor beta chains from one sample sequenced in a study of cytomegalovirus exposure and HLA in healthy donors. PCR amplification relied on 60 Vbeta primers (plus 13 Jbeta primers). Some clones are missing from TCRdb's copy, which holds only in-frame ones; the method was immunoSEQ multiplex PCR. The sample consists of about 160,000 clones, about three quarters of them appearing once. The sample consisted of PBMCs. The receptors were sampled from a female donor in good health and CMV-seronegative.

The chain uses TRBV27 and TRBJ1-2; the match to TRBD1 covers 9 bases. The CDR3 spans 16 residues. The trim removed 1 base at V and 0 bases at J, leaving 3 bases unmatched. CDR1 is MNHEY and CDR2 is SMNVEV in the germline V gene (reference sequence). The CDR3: CASSLWGQGANYGYTF. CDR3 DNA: TGTGCCAGCAGTTTATGGGGACAGGGAGCTAACTATGGCTACACCTTC.

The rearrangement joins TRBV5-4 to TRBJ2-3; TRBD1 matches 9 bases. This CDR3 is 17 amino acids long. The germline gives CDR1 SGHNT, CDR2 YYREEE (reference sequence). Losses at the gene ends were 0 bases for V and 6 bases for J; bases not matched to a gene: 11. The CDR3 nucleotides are TGTGCCAGCAGCTTGGCCACCGGGACAGGGCCGGGGGATACGCAGTATTTT. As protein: CASSLATGTGPGDTQYF.

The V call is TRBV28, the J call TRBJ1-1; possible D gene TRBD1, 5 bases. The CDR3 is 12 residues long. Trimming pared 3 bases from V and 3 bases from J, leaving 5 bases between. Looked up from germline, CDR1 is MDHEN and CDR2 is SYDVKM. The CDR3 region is CASSFRDTEAFF. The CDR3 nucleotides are TGTGCCAGCAGTTTCAGGGACACTGAAGCTTTCTTT.

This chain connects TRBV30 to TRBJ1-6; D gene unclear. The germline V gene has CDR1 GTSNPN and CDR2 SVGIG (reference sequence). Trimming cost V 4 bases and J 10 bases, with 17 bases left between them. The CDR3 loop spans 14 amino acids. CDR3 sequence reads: CAWTKGGNDSPLHF. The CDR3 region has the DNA TGTGCCTGGACCAAAGGAGGGAATGACTCACCCCTCCACTTT.

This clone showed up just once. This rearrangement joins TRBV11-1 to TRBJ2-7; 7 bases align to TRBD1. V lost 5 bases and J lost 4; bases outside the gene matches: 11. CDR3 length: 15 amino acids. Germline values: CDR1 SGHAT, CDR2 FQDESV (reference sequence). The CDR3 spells CASSQNQRGQYEQYF. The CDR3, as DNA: TGTGCCAGCAGCCAGAACCAGAGGGGGCAATACGAGCAGTACTTC.

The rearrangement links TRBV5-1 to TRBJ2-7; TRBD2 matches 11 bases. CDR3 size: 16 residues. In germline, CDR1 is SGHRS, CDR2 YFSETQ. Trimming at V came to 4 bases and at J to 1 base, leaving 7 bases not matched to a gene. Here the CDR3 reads CASSTRTSGSSYEQYF. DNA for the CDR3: TGCGCCAGCAGCACCCGGACTAGCGGGTCTTCCTACGAGCAGTACTTC.

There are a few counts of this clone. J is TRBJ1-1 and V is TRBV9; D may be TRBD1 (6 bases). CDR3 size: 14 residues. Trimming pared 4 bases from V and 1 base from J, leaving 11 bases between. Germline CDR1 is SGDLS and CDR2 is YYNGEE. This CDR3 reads CASSFRQENTEAFF. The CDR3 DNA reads TGTGCCAGCAGCTTTCGACAGGAGAACACTGAAGCTTTCTTT.

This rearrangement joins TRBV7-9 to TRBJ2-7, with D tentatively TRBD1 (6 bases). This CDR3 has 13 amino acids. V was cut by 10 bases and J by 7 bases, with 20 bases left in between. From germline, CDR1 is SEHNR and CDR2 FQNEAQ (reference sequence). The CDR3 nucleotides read TGTGCCACTACCGGACAGAATAGTGGGGAGCAGTACTTC. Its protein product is CATTGQNSGEQYF.

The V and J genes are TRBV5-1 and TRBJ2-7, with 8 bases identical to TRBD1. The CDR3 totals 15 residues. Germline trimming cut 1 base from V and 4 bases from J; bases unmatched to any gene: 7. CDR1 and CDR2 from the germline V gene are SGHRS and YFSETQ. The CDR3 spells CASSLYQGARYEQYF. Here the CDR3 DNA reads TGCGCCAGCAGCTTGTACCAGGGGGCGCGGTACGAGCAGTACTTC.

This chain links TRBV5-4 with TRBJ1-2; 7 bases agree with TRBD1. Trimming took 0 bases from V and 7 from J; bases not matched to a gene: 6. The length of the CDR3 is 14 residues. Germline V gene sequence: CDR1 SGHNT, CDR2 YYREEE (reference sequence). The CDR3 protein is CASSLGQGGFGYTF. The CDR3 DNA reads TGTGCCAGCAGCTTGGGACAGGGAGGATTTGGCTACACCTTC.

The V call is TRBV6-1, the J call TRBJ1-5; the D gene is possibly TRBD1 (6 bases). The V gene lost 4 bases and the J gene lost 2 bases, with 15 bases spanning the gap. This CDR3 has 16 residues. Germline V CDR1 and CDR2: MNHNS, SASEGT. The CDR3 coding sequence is TGTGCCAGCAGTGGAGGCACAGGGCCGCGCAATCAGCCCCAGCATTTT. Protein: CASSGGTGPRNQPQHF.

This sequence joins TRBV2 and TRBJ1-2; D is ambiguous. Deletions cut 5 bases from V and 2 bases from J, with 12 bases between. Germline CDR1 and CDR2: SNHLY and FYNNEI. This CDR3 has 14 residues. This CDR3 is CASSSKGGNYGYTF. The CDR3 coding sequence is TGTGCCAGCAGTTCCAAGGGCGGGAACTATGGCTACACCTTC.

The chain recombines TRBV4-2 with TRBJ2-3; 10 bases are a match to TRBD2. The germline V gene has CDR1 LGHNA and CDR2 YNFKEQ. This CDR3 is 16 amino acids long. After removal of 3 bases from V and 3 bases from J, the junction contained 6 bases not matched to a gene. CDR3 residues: CASSQGGGLATDTQYF. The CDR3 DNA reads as TGTGCCAGCAGCCAGGGGGGGGGACTAGCGACAGATACGCAGTATTTT.

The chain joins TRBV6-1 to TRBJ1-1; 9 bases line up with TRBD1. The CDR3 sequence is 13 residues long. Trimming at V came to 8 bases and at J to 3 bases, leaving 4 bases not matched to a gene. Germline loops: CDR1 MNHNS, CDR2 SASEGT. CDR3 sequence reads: CASARDRDTEAFF. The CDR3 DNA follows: TGTGCCAGCGCCCGGGACAGGGACACTGAAGCTTTCTTT.

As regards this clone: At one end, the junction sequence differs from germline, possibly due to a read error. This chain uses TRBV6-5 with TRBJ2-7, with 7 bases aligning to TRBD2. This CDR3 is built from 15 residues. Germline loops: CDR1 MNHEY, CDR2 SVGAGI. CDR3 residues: CASSYSGGGSYGQYF. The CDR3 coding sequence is TGTGCCAGCAGTTACTCGGGCGGGGGATCCTACGGGCAGTACTTC.

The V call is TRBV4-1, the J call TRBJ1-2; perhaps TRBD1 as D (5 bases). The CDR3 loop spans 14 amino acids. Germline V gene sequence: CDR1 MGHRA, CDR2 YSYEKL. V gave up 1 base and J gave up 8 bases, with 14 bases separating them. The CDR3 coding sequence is TGCGCCAGCAGCCAAGCCTCAGGGTCAGGAGGCTACACCTTC. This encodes CASSQASGSGGYTF.

The chain's CDR3 is CAWSARGGSEAFF. The CDR3 DNA sequence: TGTGCCTGGAGCGCAAGGGGGGGTAGTGAAGCTTTCTTT. The V call is TRBV30, the J call TRBJ1-1; perhaps TRBD1 as D (6 bases). Per germline, CDR1 GTSNPN and CDR2 SVGIG (reference sequence). V lost 3 bases to trimming and J lost 7 bases, with 15 bases between them. The CDR3 spans 13 residues.

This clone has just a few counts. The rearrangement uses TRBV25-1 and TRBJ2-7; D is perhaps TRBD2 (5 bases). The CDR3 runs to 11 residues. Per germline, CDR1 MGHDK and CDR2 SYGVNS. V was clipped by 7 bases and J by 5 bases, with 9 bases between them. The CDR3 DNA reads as TGTGCCAGCACCCGGAGGAACGAGCAGTACTTC. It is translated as CASTRRNEQYF.

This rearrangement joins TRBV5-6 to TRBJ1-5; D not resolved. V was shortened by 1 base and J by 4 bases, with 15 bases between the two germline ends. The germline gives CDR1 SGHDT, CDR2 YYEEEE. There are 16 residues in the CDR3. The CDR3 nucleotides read TGTGCCAGCAGCTTGAGGAGCCGGAATGGGAATCAGCCCCAGCATTTT. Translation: CASSLRSRNGNQPQHF.

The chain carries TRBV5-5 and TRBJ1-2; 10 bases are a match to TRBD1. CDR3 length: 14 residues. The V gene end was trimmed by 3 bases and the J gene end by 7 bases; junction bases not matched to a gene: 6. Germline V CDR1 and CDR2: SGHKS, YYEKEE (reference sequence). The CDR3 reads CASSSGTGVTGYTF. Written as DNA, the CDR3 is TGTGCCAGCAGCTCGGGGACAGGGGTAACTGGCTACACCTTC.

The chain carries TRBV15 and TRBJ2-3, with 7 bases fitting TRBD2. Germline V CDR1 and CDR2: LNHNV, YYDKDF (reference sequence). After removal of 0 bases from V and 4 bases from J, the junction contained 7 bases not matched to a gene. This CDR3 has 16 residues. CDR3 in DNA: TGTGCCACCAGCAGAGAAGGACGGGGGGAGCCAGATACGCAGTATTTT. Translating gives CATSREGRGEPDTQYF.

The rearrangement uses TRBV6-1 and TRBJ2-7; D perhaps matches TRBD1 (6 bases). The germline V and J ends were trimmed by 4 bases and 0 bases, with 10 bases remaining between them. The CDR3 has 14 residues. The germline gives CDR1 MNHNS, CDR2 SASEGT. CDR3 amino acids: CASSADRFSYEQYF. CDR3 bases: TGTGCCAGCAGTGCCGACAGGTTCTCCTACGAGCAGTACTTC.

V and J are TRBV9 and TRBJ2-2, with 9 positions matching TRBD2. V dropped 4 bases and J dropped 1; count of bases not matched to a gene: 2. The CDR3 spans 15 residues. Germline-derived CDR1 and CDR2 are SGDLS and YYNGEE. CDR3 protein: CASSPAGGNTGELFF. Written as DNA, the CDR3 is TGTGCCAGCAGCCCAGCGGGGGGGAACACCGGGGAGCTGTTTTTT.

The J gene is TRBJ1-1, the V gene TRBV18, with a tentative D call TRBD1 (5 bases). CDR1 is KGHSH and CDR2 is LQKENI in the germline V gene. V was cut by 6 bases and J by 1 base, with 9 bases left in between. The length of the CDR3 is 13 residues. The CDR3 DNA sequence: TGTGCCAGCTCGTACACAGGGAACACTGAAGCTTTCTTT. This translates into CASSYTGNTEAFF.

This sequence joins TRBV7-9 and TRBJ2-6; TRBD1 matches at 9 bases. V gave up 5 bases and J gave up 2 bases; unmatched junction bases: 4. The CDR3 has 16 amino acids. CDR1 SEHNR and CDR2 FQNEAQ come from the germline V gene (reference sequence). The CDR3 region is CASSRGTGTGANVLTF. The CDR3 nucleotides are TGTGCCAGCAGCCGCGGGACAGGGACTGGGGCCAACGTCCTGACTTTC.

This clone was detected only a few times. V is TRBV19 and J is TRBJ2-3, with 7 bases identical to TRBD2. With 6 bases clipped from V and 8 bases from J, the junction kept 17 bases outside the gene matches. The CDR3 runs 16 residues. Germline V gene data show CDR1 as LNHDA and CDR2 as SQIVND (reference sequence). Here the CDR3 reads CASRGPGEGYSGTQYF. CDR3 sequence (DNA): TGTGCCAGTAGAGGCCCCGGGGAGGGGTATTCGGGTACGCAGTATTTT.

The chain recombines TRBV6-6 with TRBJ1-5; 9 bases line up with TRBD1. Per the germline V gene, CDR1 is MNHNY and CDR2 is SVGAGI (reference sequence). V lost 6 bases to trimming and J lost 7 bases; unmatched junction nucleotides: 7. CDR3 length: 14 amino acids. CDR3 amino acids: CASRDGQGRQPQHF. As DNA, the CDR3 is TGTGCCAGCAGGGACGGACAGGGGAGGCAGCCCCAGCATTTT.

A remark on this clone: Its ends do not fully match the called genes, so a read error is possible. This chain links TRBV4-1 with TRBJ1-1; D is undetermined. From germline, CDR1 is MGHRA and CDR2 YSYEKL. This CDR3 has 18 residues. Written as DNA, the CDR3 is TGCGCCAGCAGCCACCCCTTGCAGGCTGGAACTTTGAACACTGAAACTTTCTTT. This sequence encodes CASSHPLQAGTLNTETFF.

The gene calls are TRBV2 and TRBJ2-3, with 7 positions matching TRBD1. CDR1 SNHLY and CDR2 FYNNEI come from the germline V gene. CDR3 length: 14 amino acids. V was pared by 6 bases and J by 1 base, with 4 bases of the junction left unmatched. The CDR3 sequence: CASSADRGTDTQYF. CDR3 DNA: TGTGCCAGCAGCGCTGACAGGGGCACAGATACGCAGTATTTT.